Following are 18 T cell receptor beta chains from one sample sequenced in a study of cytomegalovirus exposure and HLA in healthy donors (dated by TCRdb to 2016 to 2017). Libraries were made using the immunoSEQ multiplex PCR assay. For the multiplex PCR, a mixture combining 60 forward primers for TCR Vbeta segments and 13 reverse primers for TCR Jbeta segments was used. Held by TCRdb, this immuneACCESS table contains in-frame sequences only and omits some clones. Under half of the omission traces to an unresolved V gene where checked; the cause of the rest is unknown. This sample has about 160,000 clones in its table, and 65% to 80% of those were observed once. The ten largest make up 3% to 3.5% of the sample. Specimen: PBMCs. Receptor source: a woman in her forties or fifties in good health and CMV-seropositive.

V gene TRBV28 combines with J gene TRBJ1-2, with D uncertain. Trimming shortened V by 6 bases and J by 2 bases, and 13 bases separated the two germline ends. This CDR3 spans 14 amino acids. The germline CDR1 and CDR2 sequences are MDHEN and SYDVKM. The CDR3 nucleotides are TGTGCCAGCAGAGGGTCAGGAGGCAACTATGGCTACACCTTC. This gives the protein CASRGSGGNYGYTF.

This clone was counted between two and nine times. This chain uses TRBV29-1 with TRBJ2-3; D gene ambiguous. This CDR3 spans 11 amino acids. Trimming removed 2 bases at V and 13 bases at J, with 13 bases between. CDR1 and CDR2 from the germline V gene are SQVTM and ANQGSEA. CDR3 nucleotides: TGCAGCGTTGAATCACTCCCTTTAGAGTATTTT. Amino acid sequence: CSVESLPLEYF.

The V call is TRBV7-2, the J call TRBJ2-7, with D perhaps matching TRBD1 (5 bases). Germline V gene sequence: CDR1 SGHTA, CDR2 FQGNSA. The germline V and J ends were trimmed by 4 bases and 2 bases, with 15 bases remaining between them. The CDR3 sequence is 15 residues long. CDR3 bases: TGTGCCAGCAGCTCCCTATTAGGGGAAGCCTACGAGCAGTACTTC. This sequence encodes CASSSLLGEAYEQYF.

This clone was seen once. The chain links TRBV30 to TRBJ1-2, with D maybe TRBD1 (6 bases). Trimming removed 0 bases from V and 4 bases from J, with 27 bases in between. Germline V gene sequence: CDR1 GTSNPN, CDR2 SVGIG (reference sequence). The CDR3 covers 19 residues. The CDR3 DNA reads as TGTGCCTGGAGTGTACATAGTGCAGGGACAAAGGAAAAGGGCTATGGCTACACCTTC. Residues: CAWSVHSAGTKEKGYGYTF.

The DNA for the CDR3 is TGTGCCAGCAGGGGACAGGGGGCTTCCTACGAGCAGTACTTC. It yields the protein CASRGQGASYEQYF. The V gene is TRBV6-5, the J gene TRBJ2-5; the match to TRBD1 covers 12 bases. The J call may be in error: the DNA end matches TRBJ2-7 better. The germline CDR1 and CDR2 sequences are MNHEY and SVGAGI. The CDR3 is 14 amino acids.

This CDR3 reads CASSVSGTWSNSEQFF. The CDR3 region has the DNA TGTGCCAGCAGCGTATCCGGGACATGGAGTAACAGTGAGCAGTTCTTC. The chain combines TRBV9 with TRBJ2-1; possibly TRBD1 for D (6 bases). The germline V gene has CDR1 SGDLS and CDR2 YYNGEE. The CDR3 has 16 amino acids. The V and J ends lost 1 base and 9 bases respectively, with 20 bases between them.

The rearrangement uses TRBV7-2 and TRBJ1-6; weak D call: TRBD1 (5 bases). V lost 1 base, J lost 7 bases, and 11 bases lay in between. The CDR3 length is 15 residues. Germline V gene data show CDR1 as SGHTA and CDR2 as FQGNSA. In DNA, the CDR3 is TGTGCCAGCAGCTTAGACAGGTCTAAGAATTCACCCCTCCACTTT. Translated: CASSLDRSKNSPLHF.

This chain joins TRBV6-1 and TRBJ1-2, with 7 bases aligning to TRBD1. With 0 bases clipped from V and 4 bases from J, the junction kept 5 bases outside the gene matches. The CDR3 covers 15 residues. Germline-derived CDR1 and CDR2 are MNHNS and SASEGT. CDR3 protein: CASSEAEGASYGYTF. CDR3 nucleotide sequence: TGTGCCAGCAGTGAAGCCGAGGGGGCAAGCTATGGCTACACCTTC.

In nucleotides, the CDR3 is TGTGCCAGCAGCCAAGAAACAGGGTACGGAAACACCATATATTTT. It yields the protein CASSQETGYGNTIYF. The rearrangement links TRBV4-2 to TRBJ1-3; possibly TRBD1 for D (6 bases). Trimming removed 0 bases at V and 4 bases at J, with 10 bases between. CDR1 LGHNA and CDR2 YNFKEQ come from the germline V gene. The CDR3 is made up of 15 amino acids.

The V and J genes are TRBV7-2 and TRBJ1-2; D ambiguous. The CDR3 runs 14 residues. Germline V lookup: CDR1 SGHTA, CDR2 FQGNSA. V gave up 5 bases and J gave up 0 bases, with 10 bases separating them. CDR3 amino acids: CASSPTGTNYGYTF. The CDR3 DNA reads TGTGCCAGCAGCCCCACGGGGACTAACTATGGCTACACCTTC.

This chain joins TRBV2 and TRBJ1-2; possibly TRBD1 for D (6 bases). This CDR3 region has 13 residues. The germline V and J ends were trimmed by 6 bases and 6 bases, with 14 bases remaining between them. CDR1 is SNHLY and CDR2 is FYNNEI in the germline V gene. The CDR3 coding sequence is TGTGCCAGCAGCGAGGGGGGGCAGAATGGCTACACCTTC. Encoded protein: CASSEGGQNGYTF. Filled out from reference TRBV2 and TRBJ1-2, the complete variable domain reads EPEVTQTPSHQVTQMGQEVILRCVPISNHLYFYWYRQILGQKVEFLVSFYNNEISEKSEIFDDQFSVERPDGSNFTLKIRSTKLEDSAMYFCASSEGGQNGYTFGSGTRLTVV.

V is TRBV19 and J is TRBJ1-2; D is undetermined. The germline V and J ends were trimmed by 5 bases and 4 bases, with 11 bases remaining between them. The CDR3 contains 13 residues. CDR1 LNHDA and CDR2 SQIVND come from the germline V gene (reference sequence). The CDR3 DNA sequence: TGTGCCAGTAGTGTTTTCCCCGGCTATGGCTACACCTTC. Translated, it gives CASSVFPGYGYTF.

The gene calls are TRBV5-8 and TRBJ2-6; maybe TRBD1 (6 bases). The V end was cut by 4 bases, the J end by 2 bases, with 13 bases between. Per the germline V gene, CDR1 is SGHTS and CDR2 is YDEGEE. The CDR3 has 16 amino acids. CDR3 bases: TGTGCCAGCAGCCCGCCGTACAGGGCTGGGGCCAACGTCCTGACTTTC. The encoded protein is CASSPPYRAGANVLTF. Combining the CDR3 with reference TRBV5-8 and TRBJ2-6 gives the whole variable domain EAGVTQSPTHLIKTRGQQATLRCSPISGHTSVYWYQQALGLGLQFLLWYDEGEERNRGNFPPRFSGRQFPNYSSELNVNALELEDSALYLCASSPPYRAGANVLTFGAGSRLTVL.

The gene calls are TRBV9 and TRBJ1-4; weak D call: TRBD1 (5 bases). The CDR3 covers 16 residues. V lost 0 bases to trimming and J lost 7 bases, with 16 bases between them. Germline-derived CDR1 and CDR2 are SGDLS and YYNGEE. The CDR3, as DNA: TGTGCCAGCAGCGTAGGCGCCAGTCAGGGAGGTGAAAAACTGTTTTTT. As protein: CASSVGASQGGEKLFF.

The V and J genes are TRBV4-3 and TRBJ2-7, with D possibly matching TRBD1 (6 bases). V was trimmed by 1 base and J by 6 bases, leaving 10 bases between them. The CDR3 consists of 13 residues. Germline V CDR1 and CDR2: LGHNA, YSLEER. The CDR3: CASSQVQGSEQYF. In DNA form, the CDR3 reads TGCGCCAGCAGCCAAGTACAGGGCTCCGAGCAGTACTTC.

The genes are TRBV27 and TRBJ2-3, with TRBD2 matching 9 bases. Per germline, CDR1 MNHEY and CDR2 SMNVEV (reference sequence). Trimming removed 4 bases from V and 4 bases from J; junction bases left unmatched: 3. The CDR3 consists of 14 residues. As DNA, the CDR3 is TGTGCCAGCAGTTGGCGGGAGGGCCCAGATACGCAGTATTTT. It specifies CASSWREGPDTQYF.

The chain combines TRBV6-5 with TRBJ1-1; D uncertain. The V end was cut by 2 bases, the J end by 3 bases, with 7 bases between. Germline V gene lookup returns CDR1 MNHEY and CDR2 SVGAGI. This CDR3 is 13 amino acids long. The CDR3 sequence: CASSYEVDTEAFF. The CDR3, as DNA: TGTGCCAGCAGTTACGAGGTAGACACTGAAGCTTTCTTT.

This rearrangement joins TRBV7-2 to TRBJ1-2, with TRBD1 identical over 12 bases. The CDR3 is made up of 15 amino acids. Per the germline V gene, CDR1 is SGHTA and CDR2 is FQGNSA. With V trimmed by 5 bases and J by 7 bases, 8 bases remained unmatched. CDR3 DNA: TGTGCCAGCAGCAGGGAGGGACAGGGGGCGGTTGGCTACACCTTC. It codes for CASSREGQGAVGYTF.